The T cell receptor (beta chain) described here comes from a study of T cell clones after liver transplantation. Study-level background: Third-party-reactive TCRbeta sequences from pre-transplant mixed lymphocyte reactions served as antigen-independent comparators.

The CDR3 contains 17 residues. Unmatched junction bases numbered 11, after V lost 1 base and J lost 5 bases. From germline, CDR1 is SGHDT and CDR2 YYEEEE. Libraries were prepared by immunoSEQ multiplex PCR; TCRdb keeps only in-frame clonotypes and omits some of them. The table records nearly 55,000 clones, roughly 84% of them present only once. J is TRBJ2-3 and V is TRBV5-6, with 9 bases that match TRBD2. The clonotype originates from a human donor who received a liver transplant. Sequenced here: CD4+ T cells from blood, sampled before liver transplant. The CDR3 loop reads CASSLPGLAPGGDTQYF. The CDR3 DNA reads as TGTGCCAGCAGCTTGCCGGGACTAGCACCAGGGGGAGATACGCAGTATTTT.